This is a list of T cell receptor beta chains from one sample in a study of T cell responses to AZD1222 COVID-19 vaccine. Profiled with immunoSEQ multiplex PCR; TCRdb holds only in-frame clones, not every one. Among 90,000 to 120,000 clones listed, about 90% were seen once. The specimen was peripheral blood, collected on day 0 of AZD1222 vaccination. These receptors came from an adult in good health. Each CDR3 is given with its conserved first and last residue. The D gene is left open where the match is weak. Size is omitted from some rows. Given values are once, few, many or a class for expanded clones.

TRBJ1-2 | NA | NA | TRBV7-3 | CASSPDSSRKGYTF | TGTGCCAGCAGCCCGGACAGTTCTCGGAAAGGCTACACCTTC
TRBJ1-5 | NA | TRBD1 | TRBV7-2 | CASSLVLTGSNQPQHF | TGTGCCAGCAGCTTAGTGCTGACAGGGAGCAATCAGCCCCAGCATTTT
TRBJ1-1 | NA | NA | TRBV29-1 | CSVAGGNTEAFF | TGCAGCGTTGCCGGGGGGAACACTGAAGCTTTCTTT
TRBJ2-1 | NA | NA | TRBV19 | CASSSYGRGYNEQFF | TGTGCCAGTAGCTCCTATGGGAGAGGTTACAATGAGCAGTTCTTC
TRBJ2-5 | NA | TRBD1 | TRBV15 | CATSLSRGSGETQYF | TGTGCCACCAGCCTTTCCAGGGGGTCAGGAGAGACCCAGTACTTC
TRBJ2-4 | once | TRBD2 | TRBV28 | CASSSPSSGTKNIQYF | TGTGCCAGCAGTTCCCCTTCTAGCGGCACCAAAAACATTCAGTACTTC
TRBJ2-3 | few | NA | TRBV18 | CASSPLEGRGTDTQYF | TGTGCCAGCTCACCACTGGAGGGGAGGGGGACAGATACGCAGTATTTT
TRBJ1-2 | NA | NA | TRBV4-1 | CASSGSMGVSYGYTF | TGCGCCAGCAGTGGCAGTATGGGGGTTTCCTATGGCTACACCTTC
TRBJ2-1 | NA | NA | TRBV6-5 | CASSYDVGRSNEQFF | TGTGCCAGCAGTTACGATGTGGGCCGTTCAAATGAGCAGTTCTTC
TRBJ2-7 | few | TRBD2 | TRBV7-9 | CASSSGFPGLVGREQYF | TGTGCCAGCAGCTCCGGATTCCCAGGACTAGTGGGGAGGGAGCAGTACTTC
TRBJ1-5 | NA | NA | TRBV3-1/TRBV3-2 | CASSRRSDQPQHF | TGTGCCAGCAGCCGAAGATCGGATCAGCCCCAGCATTTT
TRBJ2-1 | NA | TRBD2 | TRBV6-4 | CASRRGGGFNEQFF | TGTGCCAGCAGGCGGGGCGGGGGTTTCAATGAGCAGTTCTTC
TRBJ1-1 | NA | TRBD1 | TRBV5-1 | CASSQQGVNTEAFF | TGCGCCAGCAGCCAACAGGGGGTGAACACTGAAGCTTTCTTT
TRBJ2-5 | few | NA | TRBV21-1 | CASSRQKGELETQYF | TGTGCCAGCAGCAGACAGAAGGGAGAGTTGGAGACCCAGTACTTC
TRBJ2-1 | NA | TRBD2 | TRBV7-6 | CASSSGLAPTSPNYNEQFF | TGTGCCAGCAGCTCCGGACTAGCGCCCACTTCGCCGAACTACAATGAGCAGTTCTTC
TRBJ2-6 | NA | NA | TRBV29-1 | CSVRNGANVLTF | TGCAGCGTTCGAAACGGGGCCAACGTCCTGACTTTC
TRBJ1-4 | NA | TRBD1 | TRBV27 | CASSSGGAEDEKLFF | TGTGCCAGCAGTTCAGGGGGCGCGGAAGACGAAAAACTGTTTTTT
TRBJ2-1 | NA | NA | TRBV19 | CASSTGKSYKNEQFF | TGTGCCAGTAGTACAGGGAAGAGTTATAAGAATGAGCAGTTCTTC
TRBJ2-3 | NA | NA | TRBV21-1 | CASSKTLWGVSTDTQYF | TGTGCCAGCAGTAAAACCCTCTGGGGGGTTAGCACAGATACGCAGTATTTT
TRBJ2-2 | NA | NA | TRBV7-8 | CASSYGGGSGELFF | TGTGCCAGCAGCTACGGTGGGGGGTCCGGGGAGCTGTTTTTT
TRBJ2-2 | NA | NA | TRBV3-1/TRBV3-2 | CASSQDVITGELFF | TGTGCCAGCAGCCAAGATGTAATCACCGGGGAGCTGTTTTTT
TRBJ1-1 | NA | NA | TRBV5-4 | CASSFPNGQGRGTEAFF | TGTGCCAGCAGCTTCCCGAACGGGCAGGGAAGGGGGACTGAAGCTTTCTTT
TRBJ2-1 | NA | NA | TRBV28 | CASSLGLRQQQFF | TGTGCCAGCAGTTTAGGGTTGCGGCAGCAGCAGTTCTTC
TRBJ1-5 | NA | NA | TRBV19 | CASSIVSNSVDQPQHF | TGTGCCAGTAGTATAGTCTCCAACTCGGTAGATCAGCCCCAGCATTTT
TRBJ2-7 | NA | NA | TRBV28 | CASSPTPRLGTYEQYF | TGTGCCAGCAGTCCTACCCCACGACTAGGCACCTACGAGCAGTACTTC
TRBJ2-7 | NA | NA | TRBV7-8 | CASSLAPRGRHYEQYF | TGTGCCAGCAGCTTAGCGCCACGGGGCCGGCACTACGAGCAGTACTTC